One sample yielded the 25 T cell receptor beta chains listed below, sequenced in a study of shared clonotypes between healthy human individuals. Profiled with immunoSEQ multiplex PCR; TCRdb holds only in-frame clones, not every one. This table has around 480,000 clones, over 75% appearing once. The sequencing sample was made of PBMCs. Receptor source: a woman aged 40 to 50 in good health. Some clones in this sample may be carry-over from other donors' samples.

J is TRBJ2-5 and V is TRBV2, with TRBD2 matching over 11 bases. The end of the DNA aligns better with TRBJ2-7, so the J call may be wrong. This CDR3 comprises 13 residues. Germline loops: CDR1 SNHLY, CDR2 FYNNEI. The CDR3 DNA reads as TGTGCCAGCACACTAGCGGGAGTGGTCGAGCAGTACTTC. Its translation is CASTLAGVVEQYF.

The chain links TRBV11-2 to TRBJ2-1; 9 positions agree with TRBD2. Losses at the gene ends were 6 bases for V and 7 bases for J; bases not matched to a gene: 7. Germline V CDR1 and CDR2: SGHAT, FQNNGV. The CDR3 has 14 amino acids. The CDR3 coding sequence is TGTGCCAGCAGACCTCTAGCGGGAACAAATGAGCAGTTCTTC. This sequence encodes CASRPLAGTNEQFF.

The CDR3 loop reads CASSKPEVDTQYF. In DNA form, the CDR3 reads TGTGCCAGCAGCAAGCCGGAGGTAGATACGCAGTATTTT. V and J are TRBV6-1 and TRBJ2-3, with D perhaps TRBD2 (5 bases). This CDR3 spans 13 amino acids. Per the germline V gene, CDR1 is MNHNS and CDR2 is SASEGT. V gave up 6 bases and J gave up 5 bases, with 12 bases separating them.

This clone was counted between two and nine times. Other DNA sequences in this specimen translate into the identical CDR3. CDR3 sequence reads: CASSLAGLNTEAFF. DNA of the CDR3: TGTGCCAGCAGCTTAGCAGGATTGAACACTGAAGCTTTCTTT. The chain joins TRBV11-2 to TRBJ1-1; D ambiguous. V was shortened by 1 base and J by 0 bases, with 6 bases between the two germline ends. Germline lookup yields CDR1 SGHAT and CDR2 FQNNGV. The CDR3 covers 14 residues.

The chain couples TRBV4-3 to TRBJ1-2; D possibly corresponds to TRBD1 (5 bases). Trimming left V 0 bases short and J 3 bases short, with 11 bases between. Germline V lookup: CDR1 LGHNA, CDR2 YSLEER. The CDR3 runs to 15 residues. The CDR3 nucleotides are TGCGCCAGCAGCCAAGATCAAGGGGCCTACTATGGCTACACCTTC. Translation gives CASSQDQGAYYGYTF.

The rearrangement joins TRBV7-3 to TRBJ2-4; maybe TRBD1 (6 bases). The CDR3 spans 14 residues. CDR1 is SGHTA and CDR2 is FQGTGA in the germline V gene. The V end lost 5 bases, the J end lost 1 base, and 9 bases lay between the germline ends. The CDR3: CASSHTGAKNIQYF. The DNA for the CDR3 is TGTGCCAGCAGCCATACAGGGGCCAAAAACATTCAGTACTTC.

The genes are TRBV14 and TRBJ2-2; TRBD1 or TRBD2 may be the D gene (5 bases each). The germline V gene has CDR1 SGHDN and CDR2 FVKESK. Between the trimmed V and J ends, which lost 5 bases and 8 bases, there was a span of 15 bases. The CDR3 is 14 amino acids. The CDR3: CASSISRGAGELFF. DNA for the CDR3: TGTGCCAGCAGCATCTCAAGAGGGGCTGGGGAGCTGTTTTTT.

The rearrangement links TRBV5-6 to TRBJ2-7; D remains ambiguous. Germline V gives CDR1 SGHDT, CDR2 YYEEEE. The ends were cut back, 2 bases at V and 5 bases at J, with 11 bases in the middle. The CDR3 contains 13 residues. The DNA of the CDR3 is TGTGCCAGCAGCTTCTTGGGTCGGGACGAGCAGTACTTC. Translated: CASSFLGRDEQYF.

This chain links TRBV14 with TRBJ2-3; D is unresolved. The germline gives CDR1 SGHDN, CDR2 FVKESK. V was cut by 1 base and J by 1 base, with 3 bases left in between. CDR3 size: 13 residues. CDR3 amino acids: CASSQAGTDTQYF. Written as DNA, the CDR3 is TGTGCCAGCAGCCAAGCCGGCACAGATACGCAGTATTTT.

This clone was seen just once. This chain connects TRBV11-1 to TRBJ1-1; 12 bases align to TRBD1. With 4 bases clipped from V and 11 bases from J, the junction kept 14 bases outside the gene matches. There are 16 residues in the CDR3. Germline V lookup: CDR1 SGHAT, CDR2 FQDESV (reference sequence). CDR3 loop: CASSSYTGQGARMAFF. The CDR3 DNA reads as TGTGCCAGCAGCTCGTACACGGGACAGGGGGCGCGGATGGCTTTCTTT.

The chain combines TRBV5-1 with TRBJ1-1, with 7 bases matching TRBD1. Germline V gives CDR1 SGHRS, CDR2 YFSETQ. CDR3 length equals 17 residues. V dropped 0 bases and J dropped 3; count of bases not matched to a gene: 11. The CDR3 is CASSLAGRGRGYTEAFF. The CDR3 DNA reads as TGCGCCAGCAGCTTGGCTGGAAGGGGGCGCGGGTACACTGAAGCTTTCTTT.

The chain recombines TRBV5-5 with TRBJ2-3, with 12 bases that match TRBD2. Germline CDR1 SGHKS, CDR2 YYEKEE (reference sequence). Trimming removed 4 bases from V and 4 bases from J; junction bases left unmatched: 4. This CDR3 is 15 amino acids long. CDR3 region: CASSTGLAGSDTQYF. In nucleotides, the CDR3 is TGTGCCAGCAGCACGGGACTAGCGGGTTCAGATACGCAGTATTTT.

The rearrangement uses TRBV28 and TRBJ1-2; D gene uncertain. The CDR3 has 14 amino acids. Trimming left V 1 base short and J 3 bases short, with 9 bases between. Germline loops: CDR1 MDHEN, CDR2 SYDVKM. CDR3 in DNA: TGTGCCAGCAGTTTATCTGGCAGAGACTATGGCTACACCTTC. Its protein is CASSLSGRDYGYTF.

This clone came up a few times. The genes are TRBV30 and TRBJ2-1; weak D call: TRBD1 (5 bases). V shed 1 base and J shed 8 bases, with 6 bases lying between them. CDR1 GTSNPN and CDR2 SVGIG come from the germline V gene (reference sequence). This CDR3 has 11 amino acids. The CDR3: CAWSDRHEQFF. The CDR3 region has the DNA TGTGCCTGGAGTGACAGGCATGAGCAGTTCTTC.

CDR3 DNA sequence: TGCGCCAGCAGTGACCAGTTTGCGGACACAGATACGCAGTATTTT. Protein product: CASSDQFADTDTQYF. The V gene is TRBV10-1, the J gene TRBJ2-3; D unclear. The CDR3 covers 15 residues. Per the germline V gene, CDR1 is WNHNN and CDR2 is SYGVQD (reference sequence). V was cut by 3 bases and J by 2 bases, with 12 bases left in between.

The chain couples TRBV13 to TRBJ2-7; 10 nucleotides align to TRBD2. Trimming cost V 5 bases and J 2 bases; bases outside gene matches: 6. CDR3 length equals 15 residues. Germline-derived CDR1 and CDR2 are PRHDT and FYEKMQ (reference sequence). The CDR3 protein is CASSVSSGGTYEQYF. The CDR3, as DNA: TGTGCCAGCAGCGTTTCTAGCGGGGGTACCTACGAGCAGTACTTC.

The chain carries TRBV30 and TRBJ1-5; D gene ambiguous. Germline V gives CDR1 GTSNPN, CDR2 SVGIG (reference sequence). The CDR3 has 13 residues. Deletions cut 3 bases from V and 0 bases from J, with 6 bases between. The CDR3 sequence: CAWSRLSNQPQHF. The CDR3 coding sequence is TGTGCCTGGAGCCGTCTTAGCAATCAGCCCCAGCATTTT.

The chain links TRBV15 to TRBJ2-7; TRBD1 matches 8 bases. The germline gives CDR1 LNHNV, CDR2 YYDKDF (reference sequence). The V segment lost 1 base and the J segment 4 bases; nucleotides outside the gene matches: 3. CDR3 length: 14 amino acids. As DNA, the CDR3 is TGTGCCACCAGCAGAGGACAGGGGCGGTACGAGCAGTACTTC. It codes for CATSRGQGRYEQYF.

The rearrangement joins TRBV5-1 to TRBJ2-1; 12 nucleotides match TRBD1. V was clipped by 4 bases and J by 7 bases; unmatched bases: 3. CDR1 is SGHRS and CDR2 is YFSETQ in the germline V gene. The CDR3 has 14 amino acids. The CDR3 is CASSQGQGANEQFF. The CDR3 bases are TGCGCCAGCAGCCAGGGACAGGGGGCTAATGAGCAGTTCTTC.

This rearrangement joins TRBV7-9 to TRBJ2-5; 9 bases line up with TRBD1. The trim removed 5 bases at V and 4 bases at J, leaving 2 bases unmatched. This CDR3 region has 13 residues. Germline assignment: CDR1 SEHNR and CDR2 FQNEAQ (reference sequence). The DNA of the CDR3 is TGTGCCAGCAGCCGACAGGGGGGAGAGACCCAGTACTTC. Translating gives CASSRQGGETQYF.

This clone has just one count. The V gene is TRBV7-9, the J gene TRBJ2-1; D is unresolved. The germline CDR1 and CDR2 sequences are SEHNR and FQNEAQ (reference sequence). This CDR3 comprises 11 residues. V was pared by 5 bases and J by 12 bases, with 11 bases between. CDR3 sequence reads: CASSTELRQFF. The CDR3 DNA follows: TGTGCCAGCAGCACTGAGTTACGGCAGTTCTTC.

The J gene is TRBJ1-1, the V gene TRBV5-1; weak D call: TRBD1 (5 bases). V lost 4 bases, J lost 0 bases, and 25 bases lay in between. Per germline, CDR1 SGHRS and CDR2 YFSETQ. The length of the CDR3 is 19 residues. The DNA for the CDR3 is TGCGCCAGCAGCCCGACTGGGAGGGGACGGCGGGGGTTGAACACTGAAGCTTTCTTT. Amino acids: CASSPTGRGRRGLNTEAFF.

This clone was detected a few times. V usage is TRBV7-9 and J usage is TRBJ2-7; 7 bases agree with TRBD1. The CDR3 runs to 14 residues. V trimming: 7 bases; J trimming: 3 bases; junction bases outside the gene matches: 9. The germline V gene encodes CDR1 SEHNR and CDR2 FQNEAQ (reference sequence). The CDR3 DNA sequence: TGTGCCAGCACCCGACAGGGTGTCGGCTACGAGCAGTACTTC. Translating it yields CASTRQGVGYEQYF.

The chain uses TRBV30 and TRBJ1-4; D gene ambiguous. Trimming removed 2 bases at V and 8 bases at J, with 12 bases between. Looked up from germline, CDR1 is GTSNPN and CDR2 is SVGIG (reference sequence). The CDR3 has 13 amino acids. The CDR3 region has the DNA TGTGCCTGGAGTCGTGGTCTTGGGGAAAAACTGTTTTTT. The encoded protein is CAWSRGLGEKLFF.

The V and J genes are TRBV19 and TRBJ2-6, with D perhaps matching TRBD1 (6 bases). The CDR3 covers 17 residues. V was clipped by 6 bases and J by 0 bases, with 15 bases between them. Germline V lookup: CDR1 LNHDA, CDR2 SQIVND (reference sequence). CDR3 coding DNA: TGTGCCAGTAGAATACTTCAGGGGAGCTCTGGGGCCAACGTCCTGACTTTC. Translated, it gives CASRILQGSSGANVLTF.